The T cell receptor (beta chain) under discussion was sequenced for a study of Ad26.COV2.S vaccination and SARS-CoV-2 variants. At the level of the study: Ad26.COV2.S, an intramuscular injection, was given once or twice 56 days apart. Study-level findings and limits: Total T cell responses were possibly underestimated by TCR breadth and depth analyses.

Measured with immunoSEQ multiplex PCR; TCRdb has only the in-frame clones, and not every one. Of about 680,000 clones in the sample, approximately 88% were seen once. J was trimmed by 2 bases and V by 5 bases; bases with no gene match: 5. Looked up from germline, CDR1 is SGHVS and CDR2 is FQNEAQ. CDR3 length equals 15 residues. Concerning this clone itself: The antigen remains unidentified. This sample also contains other DNA sequences that code for the same CDR3.

Treatment defined: some 19 received Ad26.COV2.S at low or high dose, single or two shots; about 5 received placebo; per-sample allocation not given. Collection of the samples took place on day 63 after the first injection of vaccine or placebo. It was an adult aged 18-55 years in Boston who was the donor. Wuhan-strain SARS-CoV-2 spike was expressed by the Ad26 vector that made up the vaccine. The chain has TRBV7-8 and TRBJ1-5; 8 bases match TRBD1. The TCR sequence derives from a person aged 18-65 years who received the Ad26.COV2.S COVID-19 vaccine or a placebo. This specimen was peripheral blood, taken in a trial of Ad26.COV2.S vaccine versus placebo. The CDR3 DNA sequence: TGTGCCAGCAGCCTCGGGACAGGCGGCAATCAGCCCCAGCATTTT. It encodes CASSLGTGGNQPQHF.